A selection of T cell receptor beta chains follows, all from one sample in a study of early stage breast cancer tumors. Produced via immunoSEQ multiplex PCR; TCRdb's table is partial and in-frame only. The data show around 25,000 clones, roughly 67% seen once. Sequencing was performed on breast tumor tissue. Receptors were obtained from a person in their sixties with breast cancer. CDR3s include the opening cysteine and the closing phenylalanine or tryptophan. D genes are given only for firm matches. Clone size is stated in some rows and not others, as once, few, many or a class when expanded.

>TRBD1|TRBV5-1|.|TRBJ1-5
CASSYSGTGGKTQPQHF
TGCGCCAGCAGCTACTCCGGGACAGGGGGGAAGACTCAGCCCCAGCATTTT
>.|TRBV5-1|few|TRBJ1-1
CASSLVGGSTEAFF
TGCGCCAGCAGCTTGGTCGGAGGTAGCACTGAAGCTTTCTTT
>.|TRBV6-1|.|TRBJ1-5
CASSEVWSGFNQPQHF
TGTGCCAGCAGTGAAGTCTGGTCAGGGTTCAATCAGCCCCAGCATTTT
>.|TRBV29-1|few|TRBJ1-4
CSVEDPQGTKLFF
TGCAGCGTTGAAGATCCGCAGGGGACAAAACTGTTTTTT
>.|TRBV11-1|.|TRBJ1-3
CASSLPGGGNTIYF
TGTGCCAGCAGCCTACCCGGCGGGGGAAACACCATATATTTT
>TRBD1|TRBV9|.|TRBJ1-2
CASSAADRVIYGYTF
TGTGCCAGCAGCGCAGCCGACAGGGTTATCTATGGCTACACCTTC
>.|TRBV18|.|TRBJ2-5
CASSPPRTGLLQETQYF
TGTGCCAGCTCACCACCGCGAACAGGGCTCTTACAAGAGACCCAGTACTTC
>.|TRBV11-2|.|TRBJ1-1
CASSLGNLSPAFF
TGTGCCAGCAGCTTAGGCAACCTAAGTCCAGCTTTCTTT
>.|TRBV5-4|.|TRBJ2-7
CASSLEPPYEQYF
TGTGCCAGCAGCTTGGAGCCACCCTACGAGCAGTACTTC
>TRBD1|TRBV19|many|TRBJ1-2
CASSTPGGADYGYTF
TGTGCCAGTAGTACCCCAGGGGGCGCCGACTATGGCTACACCTTC
>.|TRBV6-5|.|TRBJ1-2
CASSRTDPRYGYTF
TGTGCCAGCAGTCGGACAGACCCCCGCTATGGCTACACCTTC
>TRBD2|TRBV4-3|.|TRBJ2-1
CASSQGLAHNEQFF
TGCGCCAGCAGCCAGGGACTAGCGCACAATGAGCAGTTCTTC
>.|TRBV19|.|TRBJ2-1
CASSIDSRGEPYNEQFF
TGTGCCAGTAGTATAGATTCCAGGGGGGAACCCTACAATGAGCAGTTCTTC
>.|TRBV9|.|TRBJ1-3
CASSERLFGGGNTIYF
TGTGCCAGCAGCGAGAGGCTGTTTGGGGGCGGAAACACCATATATTTT
>TRBD2|TRBV7-9|.|TRBJ2-2
CASSPPLAGVPGGELFF
TGTGCCAGCAGCCCCCCCCTAGCGGGAGTTCCGGGCGGGGAGCTGTTTTTT
>.|TRBV18|.|TRBJ1-2
CASSLKELGGNYGYTF
TGTGCCAGCTCACTAAAGGAGCTGGGGGGAAACTATGGCTACACCTTC
>.|TRBV4-3|few|TRBJ2-1
CASSQDSGFREQFF
TGCGCCAGCAGCCAAGATTCAGGCTTCCGTGAGCAGTTCTTC
>.|TRBV27|.|TRBJ2-1
CASSAPGLKQFF
TGTGCCAGCAGTGCACCGGGACTTAAGCAGTTCTTC
>.|TRBV21-1|.|TRBJ2-1
CASSNRGAPVF
TGTGCCAGCAGCAATAGAGGAGCCCCTGTCTTC
>.|TRBV9|.|TRBJ1-2
CASSPSVGGGYLPSEGYTF
TGTGCCAGCAGCCCTTCGGTGGGCGGAGGGTATCTTCCTTCGGAAGGCTACACCTTC
>.|TRBV19|.|TRBJ2-7
CASSTGTETPYEQYF
TGTGCCAGTAGCACAGGGACCGAAACTCCCTACGAGCAGTACTTC
>TRBD1|TRBV5-5|.|TRBJ2-7
CASSLTGVYYEQYF
TGTGCCAGCAGTTTGACAGGGGTCTACTACGAGCAGTACTTC
>TRBD2|TRBV5-1|few|TRBJ2-1
CASSFLAGSGNEQFF
TGCGCCAGCAGCTTCCTAGCGGGATCGGGCAATGAGCAGTTCTTC
>.|TRBV7-2|.|TRBJ2-3
CASSLEVVSTDTQYF
TGTGCCAGCAGCTTAGAAGTAGTGTCCACAGATACGCAGTATTTT
>TRBD1|TRBV20-1|few|TRBJ2-5
CSADREETQYF
TGCAGTGCTGACAGGGAAGAGACCCAGTACTTC
>TRBD2|TRBV27|.|TRBJ2-7
CASSLGRAGGVSYEQYF
TGTGCCAGCAGTTTAGGGCGAGCGGGAGGCGTCTCCTACGAGCAGTACTTC
>.|TRBV14|few|TRBJ1-1
CASSQDGWAAGNSEAFF
TGTGCCAGCAGCCAAGATGGTTGGGCAGCGGGGAATTCTGAAGCTTTCTTT
>.|TRBV19|.|TRBJ2-2
CASSYGGWPGTGELFF
TGTGCCAGTAGTTATGGAGGGTGGCCAGGCACCGGGGAGCTGTTTTTT
>TRBD1|TRBV7-2|.|TRBJ2-7
CASSYGQDAYEQYF
TGTGCCAGCAGCTATGGACAGGACGCCTACGAGCAGTACTTC
>TRBD1|TRBV7-9|.|TRBJ2-3
CASSSPGTGTDTQYF
TGTGCCAGCAGCTCCCCCGGGACAGGCACAGATACGCAGTATTTT
>.|TRBV7-2|.|TRBJ1-2
CASSFTSGYTF
TGTGCCAGCAGCTTTACAAGTGGCTACACCTTC
>.|TRBV4-3|.|TRBJ1-2
CASSQSRTGVLYGYTF
TGCGCCAGCAGCCAAAGTCGTACGGGGGTTCTATATGGCTACACCTTC
>.|TRBV29-1|.|TRBJ1-4
CSVIPHRTLNEKLFF
TGCAGCGTTATCCCTCACCGGACTCTTAATGAAAAACTGTTTTTT
>.|TRBV10-2|.|TRBJ2-5
CASSTGVETQYF
TGCGCCAGCAGTACGGGGGTTGAGACCCAGTACTTC
>TRBD2|TRBV4-2|.|TRBJ2-1
CASSQALAQASEQFF
TGTGCCAGCAGCCAAGCACTAGCGCAGGCCAGTGAGCAGTTCTTC
>.|TRBV4-3|.|TRBJ2-5
CASSQGSRGQETQYF
TGCGCCAGCAGCCAGGGATCCAGGGGCCAAGAGACCCAGTACTTC
>.|TRBV7-9|.|TRBJ1-2
CASSLNGDYGYTF
TGTGCCAGCAGCTTAAACGGGGACTATGGCTACACCTTC